The T cell receptor beta chain described here comes from a study of monozygotic twins with inflammatory bowel disease. TCRdb re-called the 5' RACE reads; one entry per CDR3 protein, DNA not given. The sample data list fewer than 150,000 distinct CDR3 sequences. As for this clonotype: The antigen is unknown.

Overall study results and limits: Added variability in patient repertoires may stem from differing immunosuppressive treatments.

This receptor was taken from a human donor with ulcerative colitis or Crohn's disease, or a healthy co-twin of an affected twin (not recorded which). Sample: blood.

CDR3 loop: CASSSTGGAKNIQYF. The chain has TRBV7-3 and TRBJ2-4; the D call from TCRdb, TRBD1, cannot be confirmed without DNA. Germline V gene lookup returns CDR1 SGHTA and CDR2 FQGTGA. CDR3 length equals 15 residues.